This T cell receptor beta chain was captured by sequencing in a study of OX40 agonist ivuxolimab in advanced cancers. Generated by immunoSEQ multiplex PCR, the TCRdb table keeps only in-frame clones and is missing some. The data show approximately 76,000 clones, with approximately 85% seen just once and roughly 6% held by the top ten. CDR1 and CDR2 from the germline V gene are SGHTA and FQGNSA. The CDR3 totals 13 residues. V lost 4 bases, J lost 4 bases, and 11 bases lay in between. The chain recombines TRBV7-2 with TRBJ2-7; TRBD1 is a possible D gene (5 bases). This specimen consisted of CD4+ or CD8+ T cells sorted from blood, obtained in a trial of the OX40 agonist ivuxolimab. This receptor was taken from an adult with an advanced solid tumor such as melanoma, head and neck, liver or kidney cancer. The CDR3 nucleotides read TGTGCCAGCAGCTCTCGACAGATTTACGAGCAGTACTTC. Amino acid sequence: CASSSRQIYEQYF. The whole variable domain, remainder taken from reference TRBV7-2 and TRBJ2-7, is GAGVSQSPSNKVTEKGKDVELRCDPISGHTALYWYRQSLGQGLEFLIYFQGNSAPDKSGLPSDRFSAERTGGSVSTLTIQRTQQEDSAVYLCASSSRQIYEQYFGPGTRLTVT.